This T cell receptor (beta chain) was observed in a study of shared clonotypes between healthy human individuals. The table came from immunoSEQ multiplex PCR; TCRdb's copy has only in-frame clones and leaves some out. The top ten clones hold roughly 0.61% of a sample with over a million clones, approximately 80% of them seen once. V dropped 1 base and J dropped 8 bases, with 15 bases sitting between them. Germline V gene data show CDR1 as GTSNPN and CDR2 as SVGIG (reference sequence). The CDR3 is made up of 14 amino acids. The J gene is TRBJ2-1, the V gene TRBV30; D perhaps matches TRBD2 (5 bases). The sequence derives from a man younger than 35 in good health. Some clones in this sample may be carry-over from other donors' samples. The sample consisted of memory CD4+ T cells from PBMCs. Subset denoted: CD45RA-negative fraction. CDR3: CAWSGLLVEDEQFF. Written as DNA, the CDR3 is TGTGCCTGGAGTGGGCTTTTGGTGGAGGATGAGCAGTTCTTC.